The 26 T cell receptor beta chains presented below share a single source sample, sequenced in a study of technical replicates of blood from a few donors. Repertoires were generated with immunoSEQ multiplex PCR, while TCRdb's copy carries only in-frame clones and drops some. The sample lists about 70,000 clones, around 95% seen once, with about 0.38% in the top ten. The source material was T cells isolated from PBMCs. Every receptor here comes from a human donor in good health.

This chain joins TRBV19 and TRBJ2-7; D call uncertain. In germline, CDR1 is LNHDA, CDR2 SQIVND (reference sequence). The CDR3 has 14 residues. Trimming left V 1 base short and J 1 base short, with 8 bases between. CDR3 bases: TGTGCCAGTAGTATAGCGGTGCGATCCTACGAGCAGTACTTC. This encodes CASSIAVRSYEQYF.

About this clone itself: Other DNA sequences in this sample translate to the same CDR3. The chain recombines TRBV7-3 with TRBJ1-2; 9 bases map to TRBD1. Per the germline V gene, CDR1 is SGHTA and CDR2 is FQGTGA. This CDR3 is built from 14 residues. The junction had 5 bases not matched to a gene; V was cut back by 4 bases and J by 5 bases. CDR3 bases: TGTGCCAGCAGCTCCCCGGGACAGGGTTATGGCTACACCTTC. Translation gives CASSSPGQGYGYTF.

The chain couples TRBV9 to TRBJ2-7, with 9 nucleotides matching TRBD1. Trimming removed 0 bases from V and 1 base from J; junction bases left unmatched: 2. CDR3 length: 15 amino acids. The germline V gene encodes CDR1 SGDLS and CDR2 YYNGEE. The DNA of the CDR3 is TGTGCCAGCAGCGTAGAAGGGACAGGGTCCTACGAGCAGTACTTC. It is translated as CASSVEGTGSYEQYF.

This chain links TRBV27 with TRBJ2-1; D unresolved. V was shortened by 2 bases and J by 5 bases, with 7 bases between the two germline ends. Germline CDR1 reads MNHEY; CDR2 reads SMNVEV (reference sequence). This CDR3 is 13 amino acids long. CDR3 protein: CASSLDLHNEQFF. The CDR3 DNA reads TGTGCCAGCAGTTTAGATCTACACAATGAGCAGTTCTTC.

The chain couples TRBV11-2 to TRBJ1-1; D is possibly TRBD1 (5 bases). There are 15 residues in the CDR3. Trimming left V 4 bases short and J 4 bases short, with 16 bases between. Germline-derived CDR1 and CDR2 are SGHAT and FQNNGV. The CDR3 DNA reads as TGTGCCAGCAGCTCCGTATGGGGCCGTGTCACTGAAGCTTTCTTT. Translated, it gives CASSSVWGRVTEAFF.

J is TRBJ2-7 and V is TRBV5-8, with D possibly being TRBD1 (5 bases). The ends were cut back, 5 bases at V and 3 bases at J, with 12 bases in the middle. Per the germline V gene, CDR1 is SGHTS and CDR2 is YDEGEE. This CDR3 region has 13 residues. CDR3 nucleotides: TGTGCCAGCAGATTGATAGGGGTCTACGAGCAGTACTTC. It is translated as CASRLIGVYEQYF.

This clone was counted a single time. The DNA is left out, because the CDR3 cannot be placed on it with certainty; the CDR3 is given as TCRdb lists it. The rearrangement links TRBV5-6 to TRBJ2-5; TRBD2 is the table's D call and was not checked against the DNA. Germline assignment: CDR1 SGHDT and CDR2 YYEEEE. Termini included, the CDR3 measures 14 amino acids. CDR3: CASSSGQGGETQYF.

This chain uses TRBV6-1 with TRBJ1-5; D call uncertain. The germline V and J ends were trimmed by 2 bases and 1 base, with 9 bases remaining between them. This CDR3 has 15 residues. In germline, CDR1 is MNHNS, CDR2 SASEGT. The CDR3, as DNA: TGTGCCAGCAGTGAATATCAGGCAAGCAATCAGCCCCAGCATTTT. It encodes CASSEYQASNQPQHF.

The rearrangement uses TRBV2 and TRBJ2-7; D not certain. The CDR3 loop spans 12 amino acids. Looked up from germline, CDR1 is SNHLY and CDR2 is FYNNEI. The V and J ends lost 6 bases and 1 base respectively, with 7 bases between them. CDR3 in amino acids: CASRRSSYEQYF. In DNA form, the CDR3 reads TGTGCCAGCAGACGCAGTTCCTACGAGCAGTACTTC.

The chain has TRBV11-2 and TRBJ1-1, with TRBD1 matching over 10 bases. CDR3 length equals 17 residues. CDR1 SGHAT and CDR2 FQNNGV come from the germline V gene. The V gene end was trimmed by 6 bases and the J gene end by 0 bases; junction bases not matched to a gene: 10. The CDR3 loop is CASRPGTGAPVNTEAFF. CDR3 sequence (DNA): TGTGCCAGCAGGCCCGGGACAGGGGCGCCTGTGAACACTGAAGCTTTCTTT. Supplemented by reference TRBV11-2 and TRBJ1-1, the full variable domain reads EAGVAQSPRYKIIEKRQSVAFWCNPISGHATLYWYQQILGQGPKLLIQFQNNGVVDDSQLPKDRFSAERLKGVDSTLKIQPAKLEDSAVYLCASRPGTGAPVNTEAFFGQGTRLTVV.

This chain connects TRBV5-1 to TRBJ2-2; maybe TRBD1 (6 bases). The CDR3 runs 13 residues. Trimming took 4 bases from V and 6 from J, leaving 10 bases between them. Germline V CDR1 and CDR2: SGHRS, YFSETQ. CDR3: CASSLNRAGELFF. The DNA of the CDR3 is TGCGCCAGCAGCCTAAACAGGGCCGGGGAGCTGTTTTTT.

CDR3 nucleotides: TGTGCCAGCAGTAACGTACGGGAGACCCAGTACTTC. Translating gives CASSNVRETQYF. This chain connects TRBV7-9 to TRBJ2-5, with D unclear. This CDR3 has 12 residues. Germline V gene lookup returns CDR1 SEHNR and CDR2 FQNEAQ (reference sequence). Trimming took off 6 bases at V and 5 bases at J, with 10 bases between the two ends.

V and J are TRBV5-6 and TRBJ2-7; 9 nucleotides align to TRBD2. After removal of 4 bases from V and 0 bases from J, the junction contained 2 bases not matched to a gene. Germline-derived CDR1 and CDR2 are SGHDT and YYEEEE. The CDR3 runs to 14 residues. CDR3 nucleotide sequence: TGTGCCAGCAGCGGGACTAGCCGCTCCTACGAGCAGTACTTC. This sequence encodes CASSGTSRSYEQYF.

This clone was counted a single time. This sequence joins TRBV19 and TRBJ2-7; 10 nucleotides match TRBD2. V lost 3 bases and J lost 4; bases outside the gene matches: 6. The CDR3 runs to 15 residues. CDR1 is LNHDA, CDR2 SQIVND, per germline (reference sequence). CDR3 coding DNA: TGTGCCAGTAGTATGGCGGTAGCGGGAGGTTACGAGCAGTACTTC. This codes for CASSMAVAGGYEQYF.

The chain carries TRBV5-6 and TRBJ2-1; a possible D gene is TRBD1 (6 bases). Germline V gene lookup returns CDR1 SGHDT and CDR2 YYEEEE. V gave up 0 bases and J gave up 5 bases, with 12 bases separating them. CDR3 length equals 15 residues. The DNA of the CDR3 is TGTGCCAGCAGCTTGGTCGTGACAGGCAACAATGAGCAGTTCTTC. It codes for CASSLVVTGNNEQFF. Complete variable domain (other parts from reference TRBV5-6 and TRBJ2-1): DAGVTQSPTHLIKTRGQQVTLRCSPKSGHDTVSWYQQALGQGPQFIFQYYEEEERQRGNFPDRFSGHQFPNYSSELNVNALLLGDSALYLCASSLVVTGNNEQFFGPGTRLTVL.

The chain links TRBV19 to TRBJ2-4; perhaps TRBD1 as D (5 bases). The CDR3 extends over 16 amino acids. V was trimmed by 3 bases and J by 0 bases, leaving 12 bases between them. Germline V gives CDR1 LNHDA, CDR2 SQIVND (reference sequence). This CDR3 is CASSILDNLAKNIQYF. The CDR3 DNA follows: TGTGCCAGTAGTATCTTGGACAATCTAGCCAAAAACATTCAGTACTTC.

This clone was counted once. Distinct nucleotide sequences in the sample also encode this CDR3. This chain uses TRBV7-2 with TRBJ2-5; D not resolved. V was pared by 3 bases and J by 5 bases, with 4 bases between. The CDR3 is made up of 11 amino acids. Germline V lookup: CDR1 SGHTA, CDR2 FQGNSA. CDR3 nucleotide sequence: TGTGCCAGCAGCTTTTCGGAGACCCAGTACTTC. Its protein product is CASSFSETQYF.

DNA of the CDR3: TGTGCCAGCAGCCCCAGGACAGGGGAGTACAATGAGCAGTTCTTC. It is translated as CASSPRTGEYNEQFF. The chain joins TRBV11-3 to TRBJ2-1; TRBD1 matches 9 bases. The CDR3 consists of 15 residues. CDR1 is SGHNT and CDR2 is YENEEA in the germline V gene. Trimming at V came to 5 bases and at J to 4 bases, leaving 6 bases not matched to a gene.

The J gene is TRBJ1-2, the V gene TRBV5-5, with D hard to call. The V gene lost 2 bases and the J gene lost 8 bases, with 13 bases spanning the gap. The CDR3 extends over 13 amino acids. Per germline, CDR1 SGHKS and CDR2 YYEKEE (reference sequence). The CDR3 DNA follows: TGTGCCAGCAGCTTTCCCGGGATAGAAGGCTACACCTTC. It is translated as CASSFPGIEGYTF.

This clone showed up just a few times. The chain is built from TRBV5-1 and TRBJ1-2; no clear D gene. V lost 0 bases, J lost 8 bases, and 11 bases lay in between. Germline V lookup: CDR1 SGHRS, CDR2 YFSETQ. CDR3 length: 13 amino acids. The CDR3 DNA follows: TGCGCCAGCAGCTTGGACAGAAATAACGGCTACACCTTC. Its protein product is CASSLDRNNGYTF. Full variable domain (remainder filled in from reference TRBV5-1 and TRBJ1-2): KAGVTQTPRYLIKTRGQQVTLSCSPISGHRSVSWYQQTPGQGLQFLFEYFSETQRNKGNFPGRFSGRQFSNSRSEMNVSTLELGDSALYLCASSLDRNNGYTFGSGTRLTVV.

The chain has TRBV6-1 and TRBJ1-2; 9 bases fit TRBD1. Germline trimming cut 5 bases from V and 7 bases from J; bases unmatched to any gene: 5. CDR1 MNHNS and CDR2 SASEGT come from the germline V gene. The CDR3 totals 13 residues. Here the CDR3 DNA reads TGTGCCAGCAGTACTACAGGGGGCCTTGGCTACACCTTC. Translation: CASSTTGGLGYTF.

This chain uses TRBV25-1 with TRBJ2-1; no definite D call. V was cut by 3 bases and J by 3 bases, with 6 bases left in between. Per germline, CDR1 MGHDK and CDR2 SYGVNS. The CDR3 has 13 amino acids. The CDR3 coding sequence is TGTGCCAGCAGTGAGCAGTTCTACAATGAGCAGTTCTTC. It is translated as CASSEQFYNEQFF.

CDR3 loop: CASSLVAGRSEQYF. The DNA of the CDR3 is TGTGCCAGCAGCTTAGTAGCGGGTCGCTCCGAGCAGTACTTC. This rearrangement joins TRBV7-9 to TRBJ2-7; 7 bases line up with TRBD2. CDR1 is SEHNR and CDR2 is FQNEAQ in the germline V gene (reference sequence). This CDR3 is built from 14 residues. After removal of 1 base from V and 6 bases from J, the junction contained 6 bases not matched to a gene.

V and J are TRBV5-1 and TRBJ2-7; 11 nucleotides agree with TRBD2. The junction had 8 bases not matched to a gene; V was cut back by 0 bases and J by 0 bases. The CDR3 spans 18 residues. Looked up from germline, CDR1 is SGHRS and CDR2 is YFSETQ. The CDR3 DNA reads TGCGCCAGCAGCTTGGCCCCTGGAACTAGCGGGAGCTCCTACGAGCAGTACTTC. Translated: CASSLAPGTSGSSYEQYF.

The V gene is TRBV30, the J gene TRBJ2-7; TRBD1 aligns across 7 bases. This CDR3 contains 13 residues. V lost 5 bases to trimming and J lost 4 bases; unmatched junction nucleotides: 8. The germline CDR1 and CDR2 sequences are GTSNPN and SVGIG (reference sequence). CDR3 DNA sequence: TGTGCCTGGCAAGGACAGGTCACGTACGAGCAGTACTTC. This encodes CAWQGQVTYEQYF.

The gene calls are TRBV9 and TRBJ1-4; D possibly corresponds to TRBD1 (5 bases). Germline CDR1 is SGDLS and CDR2 is YYNGEE. Between the trimmed V and J ends, which lost 4 bases and 7 bases, there was a span of 17 bases. There are 15 residues in the CDR3. The CDR3 DNA reads TGTGCCAGCAGCATCTCCGACAGCGTAACTGAAAAACTGTTTTTT. Protein product: CASSISDSVTEKLFF.